This note documents a single T cell receptor beta chain sequence. Its cognate antigen is unknown. The CDR3 spans 13 residues. V lost 5 bases and J lost 0, with 7 bases in between. Germline V gene data show CDR1 as MNHNS and CDR2 as SASEGT. Of the isolated RNA, all was reverse transcribed, and so the sequenced material was expressed TCRB transcripts. Profiled with immunoSEQ multiplex PCR; TCRdb holds only in-frame clones, not every one. The sample lists 60,000 or so clones; 52% were seen once. The sample originates from a study of beta chain features in type 1 diabetes. Study outcomes and limitations: TCRB CDR3 length was moderately but significantly reduced in all four CD4+ subsets of Type 1 diabetes patients. Patients' naive, central memory and Treg TCRB repertoires seemed closer to one another than those of healthy donors. PCR might favor shorter templates, but any such skew would affect patients and controls equally. HLA effects on TCRB rearrangement stayed unresolved here.

The rearrangement uses TRBV6-1 and TRBJ1-1; no clear D. Sequencing was performed on Tregs from blood. The clonotype was recovered from a middle-aged woman with type 1 diabetes. The chain's CDR3 is CASSQQLNTEAFF. The CDR3 bases are TGTGCCAGCAGTCAACAGCTGAACACTGAAGCTTTCTTT.